A selection of T cell receptor beta chains follows, all from one sample in a study of shared clonotypes between healthy human individuals. Profiling relied on immunoSEQ multiplex PCR, and the TCRdb table lists in-frame clones only, not all of them. Among just over 2,000,000 clones listed, around 95% were seen once. Sequences were obtained from naive CD4+ T cells sorted from blood. These receptor sequences come from a man younger than 30 in good health. The CDR3 runs from the conserved cysteine through the conserved F or W. The D gene is left open where the match is weak. Some rows have no size entry. The others give once, few or many, or a class for an expanded clone.

CASSLVAGPLSSYNSPLHF TGTGCCAGCAGCTTAGTAGCAGGTCCGCTGAGCTCCTATAATTCACCCCTCCACTTT - TRBJ1-6 - TRBV7-8
CASSFTSDYGYTF TGCGCCAGCAGCTTCACCAGTGACTATGGCTACACCTTC - TRBJ1-2 - TRBV5-1
CASSLSKGHGAAGNTIYF TGTGCCAGCAGTTTATCTAAGGGGCATGGGGCAGCTGGAAACACCATATATTTT - TRBJ1-3 - TRBV28
CASSLGPGQPQHF TGTGCCAGCAGCTTAGGCCCCGGGCAGCCCCAGCATTTT once TRBJ1-5 - TRBV7-9
CASSKGQGPADTQYF TGTGCCAGCAGCAAGGGACAGGGGCCGGCAGATACGCAGTATTTT - TRBJ2-3 TRBD1 TRBV7-9
CASSAASSGGQIYEQYF TGTGCCAGCAGTGCAGCCTCTAGCGGGGGGCAAATCTACGAGCAGTACTTC - TRBJ2-7 TRBD2 TRBV28
CASSPPGLGNYGYTF TGTGCCAGCTCACCACCGGGGCTAGGGAATTATGGCTACACCTTC - TRBJ1-2 - TRBV18
CASSPILGGGGTYNEQFF TGTGCCAGCTCACCAATCCTGGGAGGCGGGGGCACCTACAATGAGCAGTTCTTC once TRBJ2-1 - TRBV18
CASSQVAHILHF TGCGCCAGCAGCCAAGTAGCCCACATCCTCCACTTT - TRBJ1-6 - TRBV4-1
CASSPGQGIANYGYTF TGTGCCAGCTCACCCGGACAGGGGATAGCTAACTATGGCTACACCTTC - TRBJ1-2 TRBD1 TRBV18
CASSRLGQGNTEAFF TGTGCCAGCTCAAGGCTGGGACAGGGCAACACTGAAGCTTTCTTT - TRBJ1-1 TRBD1 TRBV18
CASSYHSSYEQYF TGTGCCAGCAGCTACCACAGTTCCTACGAGCAGTACTTC - TRBJ2-7 - TRBV5-4
CASSGGDGPYEQYF TGTGCCAGCAGTGGGGGGGACGGACCCTACGAGCAGTACTTC - TRBJ2-7 - TRBV2
CASMTSAYEQYF TGCGCCAGCATGACTAGTGCTTACGAGCAGTACTTC - TRBJ2-7 - TRBV10-2
CASSLTGTGIYGYTF TGCGCCAGCAGCTTGACCGGGACAGGGATCTATGGCTACACCTTC - TRBJ1-2 TRBD1 TRBV5-1
CASSARGRNTGELFF TGTGCCAGCAGTGCCAGGGGGCGAAACACCGGGGAGCTGTTTTTT - TRBJ2-2 TRBD1 TRBV2
CASGKNLDPTDTQYF TGTGCCAGCGGAAAAAACCTGGACCCCACAGATACGCAGTATTTT - TRBJ2-3 - TRBV6-6
CASSEGGVAYEQYF TGTGCCAGCAGTGAGGGGGGGGTGGCCTACGAGCAGTACTTC - TRBJ2-7 TRBD2 TRBV6-1
CASSDPWGTGANVLTF TGTGCCAGCAGTGATCCGTGGGGGACTGGGGCCAACGTCCTGACTTTC - TRBJ2-6 - TRBV6-1
CASSPGPGTNTGELFF TGTGCCAGCAGCCCCGGTCCGGGCACGAACACCGGGGAGCTGTTTTTT - TRBJ2-2 - TRBV7-3
CASSLMSVPYNEQFF TGTGCCAGCAGCTTAATGAGCGTCCCCTACAATGAGCAGTTCTTC - TRBJ2-1 - TRBV7-2
CATKREWGGELFF TGTGCCACCAAGCGGGAGTGGGGCGGGGAGCTGTTTTTT - TRBJ2-2 TRBD2 TRBV2
CSVFNGVGYTF TGCAGCGTTTTTAATGGGGTTGGCTACACCTTC - TRBJ1-2 - TRBV29-1
CAWGRGVPTYEQYF TGTGCCTGGGGGCGTGGGGTCCCGACCTACGAGCAGTACTTC - TRBJ2-7 - TRBV30
CASSLETSGINEQFF TGTGCCAGCAGCCTCGAGACTAGCGGTATCAATGAGCAGTTCTTC - TRBJ2-1 TRBD2 TRBV5-6
CASITGGDIFYPYEQYF TGTGCCAGCATCACCGGAGGGGACATCTTCTACCCCTACGAGCAGTACTTC - TRBJ2-7 - TRBV2
CASSSGRRNTEAFF TGTGCCAGCAGTTCAGGGCGCCGGAACACTGAAGCTTTCTTT - TRBJ1-1 - TRBV27
CASSLPGQGAGEQYF TGTGCCAGCAGTTTACCGGGACAGGGGGCGGGGGAGCAGTACTTC - TRBJ2-7 TRBD1 TRBV28
CASSLAAALGSYEQYF TGTGCCAGCAGCTTGGCGGCTGCCCTAGGGAGCTACGAGCAGTACTTC - TRBJ2-7 - TRBV5-4
CASREGWPETQYF TGCGCCAGCCGGGAGGGGTGGCCAGAGACCCAGTACTTC - TRBJ2-5 TRBD2 TRBV10-2
CASGAQGVGRETQYF TGTGCCAGCGGGGCCCAGGGGGTCGGGCGAGAGACCCAGTACTTC - TRBJ2-5 TRBD1 TRBV28
CASSSRGGLSGNEQFF TGTGCCAGCAGCTCCCGCGGGGGACTCTCGGGGAATGAGCAGTTCTTC - TRBJ2-1 TRBD2 TRBV7-9
CAISESINQETQYF TGTGCCATCAGTGAGTCAATTAACCAAGAGACCCAGTACTTC - TRBJ2-5 - TRBV10-3
CATSRDTGNGSPLHF TGTGCCACCAGCAGAGATACAGGGAATGGTTCACCCCTCCACTTT once TRBJ1-6 - TRBV15
CASSLRTDTQYF TGTGCCAGCAGCTTACGGACAGATACGCAGTATTTT few TRBJ2-3 - TRBV11-3
CASRAQGGNTGELFF TGTGCCAGCAGGGCACAGGGAGGCAACACCGGGGAGCTGTTTTTT - TRBJ2-2 - TRBV2
CASSLNRGETQYF TGTGCCAGCAGCTTAAATCGGGGAGAGACCCAGTACTTC - TRBJ2-5 - TRBV7-3
CASSIVLAGNNEQFF TGTGCCAGTAGTATAGTACTAGCGGGAAACAATGAGCAGTTCTTC - TRBJ2-1 TRBD2 TRBV19
CASSLTGENSPLHF TGTGCCAGCAGTTTGACAGGGGAAAATTCACCCCTCCACTTT - TRBJ1-6 TRBD1 TRBV6-6
CAWSDISGANVLTF TGTGCCTGGAGCGATATCTCTGGGGCCAACGTCCTGACTTTC - TRBJ2-6 - TRBV30
CASSRLLAGVVTGELFF TGCGCCAGCAGCCGCCTACTAGCGGGGGTTGTCACCGGGGAGCTGTTTTTT - TRBJ2-2 TRBD2 TRBV4-1
CACGTSGQETQYF TGTGCCTGCGGGACTAGCGGGCAAGAGACCCAGTACTTC - TRBJ2-5 TRBD2 TRBV30
CASSVGRSGETQYF TGTGCCAGCAGCGTGGGGAGATCGGGAGAGACCCAGTACTTC once TRBJ2-5 - TRBV9
CASSPSGGSANTGELFF TGTGCCAGCTCACCCAGCGGGGGCTCCGCGAACACCGGGGAGCTGTTTTTT - TRBJ2-2 TRBD2 TRBV18
CASSSSLAGSTDTQYF TGTGCCAGCAGTTCCTCACTAGCGGGGAGCACAGATACGCAGTATTTT - TRBJ2-3 TRBD2 TRBV28
CASTDRAGNYGYTF TGTGCCAGTACAGACAGGGCAGGGAACTATGGCTACACCTTC few TRBJ1-2 TRBD1 TRBV19
CASSRPGGGNTGELFF TGCGCCAGCAGCCGCCCCGGTGGGGGGAACACCGGGGAGCTGTTTTTT - TRBJ2-2 - TRBV4-1
CASSDTPGEKLFF TGTGCCAGCAGTGACACGCCTGGGGAAAAACTGTTTTTT once TRBJ1-4 - TRBV6-4
CASSEGRLQETQYF TGCGCCAGCAGCGAAGGACGGCTACAAGAGACCCAGTACTTC - TRBJ2-5 - TRBV5-1
CASSLGLAGRGDTQYF TGCGCCAGCAGCTTGGGACTAGCGGGGAGGGGTGATACGCAGTATTTT - TRBJ2-3 TRBD2 TRBV5-1
CASRQRLAGARKETQYF TGTGCCAGCAGACAGAGACTAGCGGGGGCGCGTAAAGAGACCCAGTACTTC - TRBJ2-5 TRBD2 TRBV28
CAWSVSSGGETQYF TGTGCCTGGAGTGTTTCTAGCGGGGGGGAGACCCAGTACTTC once TRBJ2-5 TRBD2 TRBV30